The T cell receptor beta chain under discussion was sequenced for a study of CD8 T cells in Susac syndrome. As for the study in general: Roughly six sequenced Susac syndrome patients had clinically active disease, while eight were in remission.

Sequencing of TCR beta, carried out with a high-throughput approach, was applied to CD8+ and CD4+ T cells from the blood. Both CD4+ and CD8+ T cells were negatively isolated, and TEMRA cells underwent FACS enrichment. With random hexamers, reverse transcription was performed on about 0.5 to 1 ug of RNA. TCRdb redid the calling of the immunoSEQ multiplex PCR reads with MiXCR, one entry per CDR3 protein. This sample has fewer than 200,000 distinct CDR3 sequences; about 91% occur once, and the top ten carry approximately 0.086%. V was shortened by 6 bases and J by 8 bases, with 13 bases between the two germline ends. Per germline, CDR1 MDHEN and CDR2 SYDVKM. The CDR3 sequence is 12 residues long. This clonotype came up once.

Source material: CD4+ T cells from PBMCs. V gene TRBV28 combines with J gene TRBJ1-2; D remains unclear. The receptor was isolated from a human donor with Susac syndrome. The CDR3: CASSPTVRGYTF. CDR3 sequence (DNA): TGTGCCAGCAGCCCTACTGTCAGGGGCTACACCTTC.